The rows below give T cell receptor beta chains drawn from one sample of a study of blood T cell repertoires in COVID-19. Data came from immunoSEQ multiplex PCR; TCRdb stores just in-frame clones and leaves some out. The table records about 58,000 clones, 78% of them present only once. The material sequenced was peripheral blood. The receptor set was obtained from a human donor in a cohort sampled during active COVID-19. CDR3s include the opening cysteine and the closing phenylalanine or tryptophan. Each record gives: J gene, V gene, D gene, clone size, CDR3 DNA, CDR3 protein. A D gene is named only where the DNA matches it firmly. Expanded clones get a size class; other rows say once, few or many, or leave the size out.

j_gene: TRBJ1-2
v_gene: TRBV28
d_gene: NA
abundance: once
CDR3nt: TGTGCCAGCTCCGAACAGAGATTAAACTATGGCTACACCTTC
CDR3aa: CASSEQRLNYGYTF

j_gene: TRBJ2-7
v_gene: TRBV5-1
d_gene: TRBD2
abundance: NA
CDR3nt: TGCGCCAGCAGCTTGGAGGCTAGCGGGGGGGTCTATGCCTACGAGCAGTACTTC
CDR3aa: CASSLEASGGVYAYEQYF

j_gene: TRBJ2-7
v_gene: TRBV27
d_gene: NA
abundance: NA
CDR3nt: TGTGCCAGCAGGTCAGGCTCTGACGAGCAGTACTTC
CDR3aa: CASRSGSDEQYF

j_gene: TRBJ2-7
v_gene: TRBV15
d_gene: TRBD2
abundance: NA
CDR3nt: TGTGCCACCAGCAGAGAGAGCGGGAGCTCCTACGAGCAGTACTTC
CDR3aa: CATSRESGSSYEQYF

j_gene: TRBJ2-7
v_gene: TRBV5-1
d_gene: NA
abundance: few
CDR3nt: TGCGCCAGCAGAAAGGGACTGCGGGGAAACGAGCAGTACTTC
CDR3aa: CASRKGLRGNEQYF

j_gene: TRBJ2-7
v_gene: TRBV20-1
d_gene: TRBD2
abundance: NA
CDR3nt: TGCAGTGCTAGTGACGTAGCGGGAGGAACCTACGAGCAGTACTTC
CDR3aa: CSASDVAGGTYEQYF

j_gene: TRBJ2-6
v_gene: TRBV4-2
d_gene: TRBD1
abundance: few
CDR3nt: TGTGCCAGCAGCCAAACGACAGGGACTGGGGCCAACGTCCTGACTTTC
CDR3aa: CASSQTTGTGANVLTF

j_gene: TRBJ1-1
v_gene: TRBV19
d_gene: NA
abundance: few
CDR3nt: TGTGCCAGTGGCCTCAACACTGAAGCTTTCTTT
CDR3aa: CASGLNTEAFF

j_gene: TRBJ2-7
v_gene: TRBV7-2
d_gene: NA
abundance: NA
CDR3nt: TGTGCCAGCAGCTTATCCGGACTGATATACGAGCAGTACTTC
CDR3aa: CASSLSGLIYEQYF

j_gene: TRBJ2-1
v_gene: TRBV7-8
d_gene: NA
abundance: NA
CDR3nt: TGTGCCAGCAGCTTAGGTGACAGAGCCAACAATGAGCAGTTCTTC
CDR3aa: CASSLGDRANNEQFF

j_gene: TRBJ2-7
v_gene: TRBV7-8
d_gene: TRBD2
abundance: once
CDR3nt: TGTGCCAGCAGCTTCATCTTACCTGAGAGTAGCGGGAACTCCTACGAGCAGTACTTC
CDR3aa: CASSFILPESSGNSYEQYF

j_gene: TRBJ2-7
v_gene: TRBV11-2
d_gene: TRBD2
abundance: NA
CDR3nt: TGTGCCAGCAGCTTTGGACTAGCGGGAGGCGAGCAGTACTTC
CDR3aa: CASSFGLAGGEQYF

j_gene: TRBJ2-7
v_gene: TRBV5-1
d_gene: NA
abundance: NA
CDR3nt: TGCGCCAGCAGCCCTTCCTCAGGGGCCTACGAGCAGTACTTC
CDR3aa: CASSPSSGAYEQYF

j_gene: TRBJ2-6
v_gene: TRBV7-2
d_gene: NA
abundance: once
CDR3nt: TGTGCCAGCAGCTTAGGGTGGGCGGGGGCCAACGTCCTGACTTTC
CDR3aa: CASSLGWAGANVLTF

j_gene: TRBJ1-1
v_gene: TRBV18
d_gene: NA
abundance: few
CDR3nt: TGTGCCAGCTCACCCGTCCAGGGATGGACTGAAGCTTTCTTT
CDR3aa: CASSPVQGWTEAFF

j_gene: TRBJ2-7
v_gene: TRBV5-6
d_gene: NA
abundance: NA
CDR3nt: TGTGCCAGCAGCTGGGGGGTTACCTACGAGCAGTACTTC
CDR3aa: CASSWGVTYEQYF

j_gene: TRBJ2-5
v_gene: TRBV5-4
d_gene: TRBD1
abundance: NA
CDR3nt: TGTGCCAGCAGCTTATGGACAGGGGCAGAGACCCAGTACTTC
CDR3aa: CASSLWTGAETQYF

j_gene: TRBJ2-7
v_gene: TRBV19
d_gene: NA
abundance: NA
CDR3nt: TGTGCCAGTACCGCAGGGCAGGGGCCTTCCTACGAGCAGTACTTC
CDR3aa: CASTAGQGPSYEQYF

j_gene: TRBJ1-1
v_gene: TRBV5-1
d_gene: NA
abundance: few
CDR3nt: TGCGCCAGCAGCTTGGAGTGGGGCTGGAACACTGAAGCTTTCTTT
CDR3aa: CASSLEWGWNTEAFF

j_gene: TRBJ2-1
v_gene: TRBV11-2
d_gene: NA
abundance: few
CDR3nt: TGTGCCAGCAGTATTATAAAGAGTTACTACAATGAGCAGTTCTTC
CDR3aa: CASSIIKSYYNEQFF

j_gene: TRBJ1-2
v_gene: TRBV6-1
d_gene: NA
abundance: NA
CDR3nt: TGTGCCAGCAGTGATTCGGGAGTTAGTGGCTACACCTTC
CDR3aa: CASSDSGVSGYTF

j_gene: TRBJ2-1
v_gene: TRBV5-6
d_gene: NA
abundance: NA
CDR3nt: TGTGCCAGCAACAGATACAATGAGCAGTTCTTC
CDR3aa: CASNRYNEQFF

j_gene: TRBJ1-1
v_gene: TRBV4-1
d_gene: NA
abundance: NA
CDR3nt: TGCGCCAGCAGCCAAGATGAGGGTAACACTGAAGCTTTCTTT
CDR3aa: CASSQDEGNTEAFF

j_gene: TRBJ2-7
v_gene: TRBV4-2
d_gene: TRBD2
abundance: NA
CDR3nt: TGTGCCAGCGGGGGGCAAGCGGGGGACATCTACGAGCAGTACTTC
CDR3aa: CASGGQAGDIYEQYF

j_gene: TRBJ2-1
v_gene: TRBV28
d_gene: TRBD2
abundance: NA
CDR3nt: TGTGCCAGCACCTTAGCGGGAGGCAACAATGAGCAGTTCTTC
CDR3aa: CASTLAGGNNEQFF

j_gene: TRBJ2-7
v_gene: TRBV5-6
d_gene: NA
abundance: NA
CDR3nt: TGTGCCAGCAGCTTTGGAGTCTCCTACGAGCAGTACTTC
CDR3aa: CASSFGVSYEQYF

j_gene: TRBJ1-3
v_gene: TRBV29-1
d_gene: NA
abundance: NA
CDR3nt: TGCAGCGTTCAAGGTCTAACAGGGAACTCTGGAAACACCATATATTTT
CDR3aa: CSVQGLTGNSGNTIYF

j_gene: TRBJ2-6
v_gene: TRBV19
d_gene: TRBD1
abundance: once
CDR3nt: TGTGCCAGTACCCGGACAGGGGGATTATCTGGGGCCAACGTCCTGACTTTC
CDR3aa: CASTRTGGLSGANVLTF

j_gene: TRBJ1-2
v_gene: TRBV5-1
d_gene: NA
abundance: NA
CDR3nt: TGCGCCAGCAGCCCCCCCGGGGTCCCACTTAACTATGGCTACACCTTC
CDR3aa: CASSPPGVPLNYGYTF

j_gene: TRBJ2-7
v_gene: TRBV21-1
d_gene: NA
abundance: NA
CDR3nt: TGTGCCAGCAGCATGGGACAGGGGCACTCCTACGAGCAGTACTTC
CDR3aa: CASSMGQGHSYEQYF

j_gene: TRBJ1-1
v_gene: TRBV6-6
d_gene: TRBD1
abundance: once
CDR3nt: TGTGCCAGCAGGCAGGGACAGGCGGGGACTGAAGCTTTCTTT
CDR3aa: CASRQGQAGTEAFF

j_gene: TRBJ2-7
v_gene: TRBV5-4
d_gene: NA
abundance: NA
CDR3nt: TGTGCCAGCAGCTTGACTATCGGATTCTACGAGCAGTACTTC
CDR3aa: CASSLTIGFYEQYF

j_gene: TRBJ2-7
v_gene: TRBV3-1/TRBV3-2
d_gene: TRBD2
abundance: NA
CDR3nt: TGTGCCAGCAGCCAAGCGATCGGTAGCGGGGGACCATTATCCTACGAGCAGTACTTC
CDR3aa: CASSQAIGSGGPLSYEQYF

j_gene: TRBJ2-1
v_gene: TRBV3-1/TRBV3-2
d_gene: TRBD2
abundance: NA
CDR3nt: TGTGCCAGCAGCCATTCGGAGGGTATTAGCGGGAAGGGGGCCTACAATGAGCAGTTCTTC
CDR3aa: CASSHSEGISGKGAYNEQFF

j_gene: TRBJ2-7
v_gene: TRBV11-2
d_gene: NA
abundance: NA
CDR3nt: TGTGCCAGCAGCTTAGGAAGGAGATACGAGCAGTACTTC
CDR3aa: CASSLGRRYEQYF

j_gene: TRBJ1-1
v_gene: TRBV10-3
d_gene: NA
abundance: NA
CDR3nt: TGTGCCATCAGTGAGTTGAAGGGGGTTGGGACTGAAGCTTTCTTT
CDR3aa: CAISELKGVGTEAFF

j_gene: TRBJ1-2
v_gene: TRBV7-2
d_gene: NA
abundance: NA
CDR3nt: TGTGCCAGCAGCTTAGCGGGGCAGGGCTCCAATGGCTACACCTTC
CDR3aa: CASSLAGQGSNGYTF

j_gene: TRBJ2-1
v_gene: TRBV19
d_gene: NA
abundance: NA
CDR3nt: TGTGCCAGTAGTATCACTACCGCTTTAAATGAGCAGTTCTTC
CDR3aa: CASSITTALNEQFF

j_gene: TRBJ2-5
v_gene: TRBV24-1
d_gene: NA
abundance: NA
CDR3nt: TGTGCCACCAGTGATTTGGGTAGTCCGGAGACCCAGTACTTC
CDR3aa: CATSDLGSPETQYF

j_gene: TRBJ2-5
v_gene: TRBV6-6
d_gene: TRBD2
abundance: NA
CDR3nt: TGTGCCAGCAGTTTGAGACTAGCGGGAGTAGAGACCCAGTACTTC
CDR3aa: CASSLRLAGVETQYF

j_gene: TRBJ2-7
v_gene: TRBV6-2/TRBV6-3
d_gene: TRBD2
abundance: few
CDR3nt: TGTGCCAGCAGTTACGGAGGCGGGAGGGCCGAAGAGCAGTACTTC
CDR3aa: CASSYGGGRAEEQYF

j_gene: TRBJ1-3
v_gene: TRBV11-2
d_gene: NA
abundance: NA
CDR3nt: TGTGCCAGCAGCTATTGGGGGGGGAACACCATATATTTT
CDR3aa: CASSYWGGNTIYF

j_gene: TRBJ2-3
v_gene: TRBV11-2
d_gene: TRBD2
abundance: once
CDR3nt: TGTGCCAGCAGCCCCAAAAGGGACTACACAGATACGCAGTATTTT
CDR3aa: CASSPKRDYTDTQYF

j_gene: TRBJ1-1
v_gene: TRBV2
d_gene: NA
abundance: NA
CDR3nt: TGTGCCAGCTCGGTCCGGGTGGCTGAAGCTTTCTTT
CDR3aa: CASSVRVAEAFF

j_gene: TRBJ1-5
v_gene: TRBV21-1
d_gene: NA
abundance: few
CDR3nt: TGTGCCAGCCCCTCGGGGGGAGGTAGTACGTCCGATCAGCCCCAGCATTTT
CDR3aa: CASPSGGGSTSDQPQHF

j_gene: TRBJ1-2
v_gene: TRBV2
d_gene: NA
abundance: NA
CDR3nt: TGTGCCAGCAGTGGGGGAGCGAGCTATGGCTACACCTTC
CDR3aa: CASSGGASYGYTF

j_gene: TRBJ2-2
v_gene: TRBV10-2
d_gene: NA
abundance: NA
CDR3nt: TGCGCCAGCGGGTCCCGGACAGATGGCACCGGGGAGCTGTTTTTT
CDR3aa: CASGSRTDGTGELFF

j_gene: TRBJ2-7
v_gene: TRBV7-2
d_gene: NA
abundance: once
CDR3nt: TGTGCCAGCAGCTTAGGGTGGGCGGGAAATACCTACGAGCAGTACTTC
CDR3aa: CASSLGWAGNTYEQYF

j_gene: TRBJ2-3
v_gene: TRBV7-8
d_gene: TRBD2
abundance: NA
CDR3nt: TGTGCCAGCAGGCTAGCGGGGGGAGGAGATACGCAGTATTTT
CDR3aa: CASRLAGGGDTQYF

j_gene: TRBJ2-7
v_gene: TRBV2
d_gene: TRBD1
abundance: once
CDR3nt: TGTGCCAGCACCAAAGACAGGGGGAAAAACGAGCAGTACTTC
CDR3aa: CASTKDRGKNEQYF

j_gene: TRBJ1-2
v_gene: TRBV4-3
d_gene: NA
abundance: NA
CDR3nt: TGCGCCAGCAGCCAAGATAAAGGGGGTTTTGACTATGGCTACACCTTC
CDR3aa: CASSQDKGGFDYGYTF

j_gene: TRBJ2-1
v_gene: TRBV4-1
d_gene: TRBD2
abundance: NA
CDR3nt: TGCGCCAGCAGTCCGAGTCCGGGACTAGGAAACCGAGAGCAGTTCTTC
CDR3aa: CASSPSPGLGNREQFF

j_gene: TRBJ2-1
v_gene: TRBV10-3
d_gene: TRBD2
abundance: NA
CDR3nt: TGTGCCATCAGTGAGCTGGGGGGGAATGAGCAGTTCTTC
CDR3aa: CAISELGGNEQFF